A selection of T cell receptor beta chains follows, all from one sample in a study of Tregs in tolerant kidney transplant recipients. TCRdb's table, derived via immunoSEQ multiplex PCR, lists solely in-frame clones and lacks some. Here the sample spans roughly 99,000 clones, approximately 94% being singletons. Specimen: CD4+ T cells from blood, collected before the transplant. Every receptor here comes from a human donor who received a combined kidney and bone marrow transplant. CDR3s include the opening cysteine and the closing phenylalanine or tryptophan. D genes are given only for firm matches. Only part of the rows carry a size: once, few, many, or a class if the clone is expanded.

>16|TRBV15|NA|TRBJ2-7|NA
CATSRDAGAAFYEQYF
TGTGCCACCAGCAGAGATGCAGGGGCTGCCTTCTACGAGCAGTACTTC
>14|TRBV18|NA|TRBJ2-5|NA
CASSPSGLGETQYF
TGTGCCAGCTCACCGTCCGGGTTGGGAGAGACCCAGTACTTC
>14|TRBV2|NA|TRBJ2-5|NA
CASRVDRNQETQYF
TGTGCCAGCAGAGTCGACAGGAACCAAGAGACCCAGTACTTC
>11|TRBV7-9|NA|TRBJ1-4|NA
CASSSPRELFF
TGTGCCAGCAGCTCCCCCCGTGAACTGTTTTTT
>16|TRBV7-7|TRBD2|TRBJ2-1|NA
CASSLMGSGGLNEQFF
TGTGCCAGCAGCTTAATGGGTAGCGGGGGACTCAATGAGCAGTTCTTC
>13|TRBV19|TRBD1|TRBJ2-7|NA
CATGTTGAREQYF
TGTGCCACCGGAACAACAGGGGCGAGGGAGCAGTACTTC
>12|TRBV10-1|TRBD1|TRBJ1-5|once
CASIGRGRPQHF
TGCGCCAGCATCGGCAGGGGGAGGCCCCAGCATTTT
>14|TRBV19|NA|TRBJ1-5|NA
CASTGVRSNQPQHF
TGTGCCAGTACGGGTGTTAGGAGCAATCAGCCCCAGCATTTT
>16|TRBV5-1|TRBD1|TRBJ1-4|NA
CASSSTGGSTNEKLFF
TGCGCCAGCAGTTCGACAGGGGGCTCTACTAATGAAAAACTGTTTTTT
>11|TRBV30|NA|TRBJ1-2|NA
CAFTGFYGYTF
TGTGCCTTCACCGGGTTCTATGGCTACACCTTC
>16|TRBV7-6|TRBD1|TRBJ2-1|few
CASSLARDRGHNEQFF
TGTGCCAGCAGCTTAGCCCGGGACAGGGGCCACAATGAGCAGTTCTTC
>13|TRBV30|TRBD1|TRBJ2-7|NA
CAWSKTGDYEQYF
TGTGCCTGGAGTAAGACAGGGGACTACGAGCAGTACTTC
>14|TRBV14|NA|TRBJ1-3|NA
CASSQGTDGNTIYF
TGTGCCAGCAGCCAAGGGACAGACGGAAACACCATATATTTT
>15|TRBV30|TRBD2|TRBJ2-1|NA
CAWTRDSGSYNEQFF
TGTGCCTGGACGCGAGATAGCGGGTCGTACAATGAGCAGTTCTTC
>14|TRBV9|NA|TRBJ2-7|NA
CASSGRQGSYEQYF
TGTGCCAGCAGCGGTCGGCAGGGTTCCTACGAGCAGTACTTC
>16|TRBV5-1|TRBD2|TRBJ2-3|NA
CASSRNLAGVTDTQYF
TGCGCCAGCAGCCGTAACCTAGCGGGGGTCACAGATACGCAGTATTTT
>13|TRBV9|TRBD1|TRBJ1-2|NA
CASSRDSNYGYTF
TGTGCCAGCAGCCGGGACAGTAACTATGGCTACACCTTC
>11|TRBV20-1|NA|TRBJ1-1|NA
CSAKRGAEAFF
TGCAGTGCCAAGCGGGGAGCGGAAGCTTTCTTT
>15|TRBV18|TRBD2|TRBJ2-7|NA
CASSPQSGGPYEQYF
TGTGCCAGCTCACCACAATCGGGAGGTCCCTACGAGCAGTACTTC
>16|TRBV7-9|TRBD2|TRBJ2-5|NA
CASSLGLTSGQETQYF
TGTGCCAGCAGCTTAGGTTTGACTAGCGGCCAAGAGACCCAGTACTTC
>15|TRBV5-1|TRBD2|TRBJ2-5|NA
CASSRGLAVKETQYF
TGCGCCAGCAGCCGAGGACTAGCGGTTAAAGAGACCCAGTACTTC
>13|TRBV7-2|NA|TRBJ2-5|NA
CASSRDNQETQYF
TGTGCCAGCAGTCGCGACAACCAAGAGACCCAGTACTTC
>16|TRBV5-1|TRBD2|TRBJ2-5|NA
CASSVGSGGASETQYF
TGCGCCAGCAGCGTCGGTAGCGGGGGGGCCAGTGAGACCCAGTACTTC
>15|TRBV4-3|TRBD1|TRBJ1-4|NA
CASSQDRDRDEKLFF
TGCGCCAGCAGCCAAGATCGGGACAGGGATGAAAAACTGTTTTTT
>20|TRBV13|TRBD1|TRBJ2-7|NA
CASSSNGFPGQGYENYEQYF
TGTGCCAGCAGCTCGAACGGATTCCCGGGACAGGGTTATGAGAACTACGAGCAGTACTTC
>13|TRBV27|NA|TRBJ1-2|NA
CASSTRDLYGYTF
TGTGCCAGCAGTACCAGGGATCTCTATGGCTACACCTTC
>15|TRBV7-3|TRBD2|TRBJ2-7|NA
CASSPGTSGSYEQYF
TGTGCCAGCAGCCCCGGGACTAGCGGTTCCTACGAGCAGTACTTC
>13|TRBV7-7|NA|TRBJ2-7|NA
CASSPVGGGKQYF
TGTGCCAGCAGCCCCGTGGGAGGGGGGAAGCAGTACTTC
>13|TRBV29-1|TRBD1|TRBJ2-1|NA
CSVTRTGGNEQFF
TGCAGCGTTACCCGGACAGGGGGCAATGAGCAGTTCTTC
>12|TRBV18|TRBD1|TRBJ1-2|NA
CASSPGTAGYTF
TGTGCCAGCTCACCAGGGACAGCTGGCTACACCTTC
>13|TRBV11-2|NA|TRBJ2-7|NA
CASSDTGYYEQYF
TGTGCCAGCAGCGATACAGGGTACTACGAGCAGTACTTC
>11|TRBV19|NA|TRBJ1-1|NA
CASSFYTEAFF
TGTGCCAGTAGCTTTTACACTGAAGCTTTCTTT
>14|TRBV5-1|TRBD2|TRBJ2-5|NA
CASRGPAGEETRYF
TGCGCCAGCAGGGGCCCAGCGGGAGAAGAGACCCGGTACTTC
>15|TRBV6-6|TRBD1|TRBJ1-1|NA
CASSYTGGGNTEAFF
TGTGCCAGCAGTTACACAGGGGGGGGGAACACTGAAGCTTTCTTT
>10|TRBV5-8|NA|TRBJ2-7|few
CASSLERTYF
TGTGCCAGCAGCTTGGAACGGACATACTTC
>11|TRBV29-1|TRBD1|TRBJ1-1|NA
CSVTGGTEAFF
TGCAGCGTTACAGGGGGCACTGAAGCTTTCTTT
>11|TRBV20-1|NA|TRBJ2-3|NA
CSASFFDTQYF
TGCAGTGCTAGTTTCTTCGATACGCAGTATTTT
>13|TRBV7-3|TRBD2|TRBJ2-5|NA
CASSFSGGETQYF
TGTGCCAGCAGCTTTAGCGGGGGGGAGACCCAGTACTTC
>14|TRBV29-1|NA|TRBJ2-4|NA
CSVEFSVPKNIQYF
TGCAGCGTTGAGTTCTCTGTCCCTAAAAACATTCAGTACTTC
>14|TRBV4-3|NA|TRBJ2-3|NA
CASSQGSSTDTQYF
TGCGCCAGCAGCCAAGGCAGTAGCACAGATACGCAGTATTTT
>16|TRBV7-9|TRBD1|TRBJ2-2|once
CASSFPGTGASGELFF
TGTGCCAGCAGCTTCCCCGGGACAGGGGCGTCCGGGGAGCTGTTTTTT
>16|TRBV7-9|NA|TRBJ2-5|NA
CASSLALVVSGETQYF
TGTGCCAGCAGCTTAGCGCTGGTAGTTAGCGGAGAGACCCAGTACTTC
>11|TRBV25-1|NA|TRBJ2-7|NA
CASREGNEQYF
TGTGCCAGCAGAGAGGGAAACGAGCAGTACTTC
>18|TRBV27|TRBD1|TRBJ1-6|NA
CASSFPWDRENYNSPLHF
TGTGCCAGCAGTTTTCCCTGGGACAGGGAGAACTATAATTCACCCCTCCACTTT
>16|TRBV5-1|NA|TRBJ2-5|NA
CASSLEPTPQGETQYF
TGCGCCAGCAGCTTGGAACCTACACCCCAGGGAGAGACCCAGTACTTC
>14|TRBV7-6|NA|TRBJ2-7|NA
CASSRKTGDYEQYF
TGTGCCAGCAGCCGAAAGACAGGAGACTACGAGCAGTACTTC
>12|TRBV29-1|TRBD1|TRBJ2-3|NA
CSVAGQGITQYF
TGCAGCGTAGCGGGACAGGGTATTACGCAGTATTTT
>17|TRBV12-5|TRBD2|TRBJ2-7|NA
CASGPRTSGIYTYEQYF
TGTGCTAGTGGTCCTCGGACTAGCGGTATCTATACCTACGAGCAGTACTTC
>18|TRBV7-2|TRBD2|TRBJ2-1|NA
CASSLSRGGLTPYNEQFF
TGTGCCAGCAGCCTCTCGCGGGGGGGCCTTACACCCTACAATGAGCAGTTCTTC
>12|TRBV7-2|NA|TRBJ1-2|NA
CASSLDRVGYTF
TGTGCCAGCAGCTTAGACAGGGTCGGCTACACCTTC
>13|TRBV28|NA|TRBJ2-3|NA
CASSFPSTDTQYF
TGTGCCAGCAGTTTCCCTAGCACAGATACGCAGTATTTT
>15|TRBV2|NA|TRBJ1-6|NA
CASSVESSYNSPLHF
TGTGCCAGCAGCGTCGAAAGCTCCTATAATTCCCCCCTCCACTTT
>15|TRBV7-6|NA|TRBJ2-3|NA
CASSLGEGRIATQYF
TGTGCCAGCAGCTTAGGAGAGGGAAGAATAGCTACGCAGTATTTT
>16|TRBV7-2|NA|TRBJ1-3|NA
CASSFHAPDTGNTIYF
TGTGCCAGCAGCTTCCATGCGCCTGATACTGGAAACACCATATATTTT
>15|TRBV7-3|TRBD1|TRBJ2-3|NA
CASSLVGRGKDTQYF
TGTGCCAGCAGCTTAGTGGGCAGGGGGAAGGATACGCAGTATTTT
>14|TRBV19|NA|TRBJ1-5|NA
CASSPGVSNQPQHF
TGTGCCAGTAGCCCGGGAGTTAGCAATCAGCCCCAGCATTTT
>14|TRBV7-2|NA|TRBJ1-4|NA
CASSLDRTNEKLFF
TGTGCCAGCAGCTTAGACAGAACTAATGAAAAACTGTTTTTT
>15|TRBV18|TRBD1|TRBJ2-7|NA
CASSPIQGAPYEQYF
TGTGCCAGCTCACCAATCCAGGGGGCACCCTACGAGCAGTACTTC
>13|TRBV5-1|NA|TRBJ2-2|NA
CASSLVMSGELFF
TGCGCCAGCAGCTTGGTTATGTCGGGGGAGCTGTTTTTT
>14|TRBV6-1|NA|TRBJ1-5|NA
CASSERGGHQPQHF
TGTGCCAGCAGTGAACGGGGGGGCCATCAGCCCCAGCATTTT